This TCR beta chain was retrieved from a study of cytomegalovirus exposure and HLA in healthy donors. Amplification used 60 Vbeta primers and 13 Jbeta primers. Some clones are missing from TCRdb's copy, which holds only in-frame ones; the method was immunoSEQ multiplex PCR. The sample lists some 65,000 clones; roughly 80% were seen once. Concerning this clone itself: The antigen remains unidentified.

The length of the CDR3 is 15 residues. CDR1 GTSNPN and CDR2 SVGIG come from the germline V gene (reference sequence). J gave up 2 bases and V 5 bases, and 7 bases lay outside the gene matches. Study observations and caveats: Researchers had no immune exposure information except CMV serostatus available. Donors were assumed by presence/absence analyses to have roughly uniform sequencing depth. In vitro data verified a few CMV-associated chains as specific for CMV antigens. A later analysis linked a missense variant in DCLRE1C to the trimming of TCR beta V and J genes.

Sample: PBMCs. This sequence joins TRBV30 and TRBJ2-5; 11 bases are a match to TRBD1. This TCR came from a girl aged 10 to 17 in good health and CMV-seropositive. The CDR3 reads CAWGQGAPVQETQYF. CDR3 DNA sequence: TGTGCCTGGGGACAGGGGGCCCCTGTACAAGAGACCCAGTACTTC.